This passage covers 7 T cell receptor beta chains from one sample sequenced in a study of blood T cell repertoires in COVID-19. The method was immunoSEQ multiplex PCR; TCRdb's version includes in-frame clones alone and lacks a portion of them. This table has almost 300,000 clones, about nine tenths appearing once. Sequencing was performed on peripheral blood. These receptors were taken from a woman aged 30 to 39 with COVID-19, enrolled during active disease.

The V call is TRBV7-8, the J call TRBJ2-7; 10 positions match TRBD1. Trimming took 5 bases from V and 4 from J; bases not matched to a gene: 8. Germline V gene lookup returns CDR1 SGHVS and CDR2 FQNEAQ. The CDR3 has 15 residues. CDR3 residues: CASSRGTGVRYEQYF. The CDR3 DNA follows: TGTGCCAGCAGCCGAGGGACAGGGGTTCGATACGAGCAGTACTTC.

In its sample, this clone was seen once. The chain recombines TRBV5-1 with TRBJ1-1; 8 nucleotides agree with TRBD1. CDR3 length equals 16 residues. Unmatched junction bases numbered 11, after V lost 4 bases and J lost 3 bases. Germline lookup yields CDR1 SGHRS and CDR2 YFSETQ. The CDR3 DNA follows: TGCGCCAGCAGCATTGAGCCTTTACAGGGGGACACTGAAGCTTTCTTT. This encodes CASSIEPLQGDTEAFF.

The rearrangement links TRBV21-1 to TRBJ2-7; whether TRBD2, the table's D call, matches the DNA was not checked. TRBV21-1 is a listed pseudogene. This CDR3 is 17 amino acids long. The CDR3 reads CASSIEALRTTGWEQYF. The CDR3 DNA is TGTGCCAGCAGCATCGAGGCCCTGAGGACTACTGGATGGGAGCAGTACTTC.

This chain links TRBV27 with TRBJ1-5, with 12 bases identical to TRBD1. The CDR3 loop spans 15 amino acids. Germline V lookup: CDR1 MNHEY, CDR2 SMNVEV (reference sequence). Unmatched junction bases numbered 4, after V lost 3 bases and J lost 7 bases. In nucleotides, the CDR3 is TGTGCCAGCAGTTTGGGGACAGGGGGCAGGCAGCCCCAGCATTTT. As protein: CASSLGTGGRQPQHF.

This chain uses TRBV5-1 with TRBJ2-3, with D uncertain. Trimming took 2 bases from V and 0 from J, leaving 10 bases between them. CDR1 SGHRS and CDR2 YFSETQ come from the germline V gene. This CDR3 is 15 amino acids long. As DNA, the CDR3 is TGCGCCAGCAGCTTTACAGATCCTAGCACAGATACGCAGTATTTT. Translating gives CASSFTDPSTDTQYF.

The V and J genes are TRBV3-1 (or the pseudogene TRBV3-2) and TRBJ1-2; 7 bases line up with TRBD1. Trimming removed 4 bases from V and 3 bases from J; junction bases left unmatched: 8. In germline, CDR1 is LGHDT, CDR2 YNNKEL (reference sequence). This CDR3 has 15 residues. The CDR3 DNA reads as TGTGCCAGCAGCCGCGACAGGGCCCGAGACTATGGCTACACCTTC. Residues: CASSRDRARDYGYTF.

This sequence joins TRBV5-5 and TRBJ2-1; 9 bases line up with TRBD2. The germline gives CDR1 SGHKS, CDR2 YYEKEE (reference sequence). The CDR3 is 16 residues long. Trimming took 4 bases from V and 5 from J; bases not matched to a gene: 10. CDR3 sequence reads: CASSTALAGIHNEQFF. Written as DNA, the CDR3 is TGTGCCAGCAGCACGGCACTAGCGGGTATCCACAATGAGCAGTTCTTC.